This T cell receptor beta chain emerged from a study of identical twins. General study results and limits: Analyses of zero insertions could be partly confounded by invariant MAIT and iNKT cells.

TCRdb fed the 5' RACE reads into MiXCR, producing one record per CDR3 protein. This sample has roughly 490,000 distinct CDR3 sequences, with roughly an eighth found just once. The V gene's germline CDR1 is MDHEN and CDR2 SYDVKM. V shed 5 bases and J shed 12 bases, with 16 bases lying between them. The CDR3 runs to 12 residues. This clonotype occurred a few times. What it recognizes is unknown. The data also belong to a second study, concerning yellow fever vaccine responses in identical twins.

The receptor comes from a woman younger than 30 in good health. The genes are TRBV28 and TRBJ1-1, with TRBD1 as a possible D gene (6 bases). What was sequenced was CD4+ T cells sorted from blood. The CDR3 here is CASSPDRRGPFF. The CDR3 nucleotides are TGTGCCAGCAGTCCGGACAGACGGGGGCCTTTCTTT.